The next 2 T cell receptor beta chains were all read from a single sample in a study of T cells after posttransplantation cyclophosphamide. Method: immunoSEQ multiplex PCR; TCRdb's copy keeps in-frame clones and lacks some. The sample has over 15,000 clones, around four fifths seen once. Sequenced input: memory CD4+ T cells sorted from blood. The receptors derive from a man under 40 in good health and a related stem cell transplant donor.

This rearrangement joins TRBV7-9 to TRBJ2-4, with D maybe TRBD2 (5 bases). This CDR3 is built from 10 residues. The V end was cut by 4 bases, the J end by 11 bases, with 6 bases between. Germline lookup yields CDR1 SEHNR and CDR2 FQNEAQ (reference sequence). The CDR3 protein is CASSSEVQYF. The CDR3 DNA follows: TGTGCCAGCAGCTCGGAGGTTCAGTACTTC.

The CDR3 here is CASSYLSRYGGGEQFF. The CDR3 region has the DNA TGTGCCAGCAGTTACTTATCTAGATACGGGGGAGGTGAGCAGTTCTTC. The rearrangement joins TRBV6-6 to TRBJ2-1; D may be TRBD2 (6 bases). Looked up from germline, CDR1 is MNHNY and CDR2 is SVGAGI (reference sequence). V was trimmed by 1 base and J by 9 bases, leaving 19 bases between them. This CDR3 has 16 amino acids.